Sequencing of this T cell receptor (beta chain) was carried out in a study of blood T cell repertoires in COVID-19 (dated by TCRdb to the early 2020s). Regarding the research as a whole: Samples covering the acute and convalescent phases of COVID-19 were provided by collaborators in the United States, Italy and Spain. The prospective study material was composed of cDNA or gDNA derived from T cells, B-cell-depleted T cells, or PBMCs. Deeply sampled blood TCRbeta repertoires from subjects exposed to, actively infected with, or recovered from COVID-19 were included in the dataset. The repertoires were released in a freely available public database meant as a resource for research on the immune response to SARS-CoV-2. Samples were obtained from the ongoing ImmuneRACE study (first 160 participants) and from over 1,000 subjects provided by 6 global collaborators. A de-identified subject ID, COVID-19 status, age in years and sex were almost always included in the sample metadata. Where available, HLA class I and class II types were obtained from metadata supplied by the sample provider rather than from assay-based typing. On the study overall, not on this receptor specifically: Clinical and demographic metadata were provided uncurated, with the amount varying by source and participant.

Whole blood was collected in K2EDTA tubes by collaborating institutions according to the institutions' own protocols. For TCRbeta analysis, collaborators shipped samples as frozen whole blood, isolated PBMCs, or DNA extracted from either of those sample types. From the cysteine through the phenylalanine, the CDR3 covers 13 amino acids. Only the CDR3 portion is preserved as DNA: 39 bases, with reading frame beginning at the first base. Reading the germline V gene (reference sequence) gives CDR1 LNHDA and CDR2 SQIVND. The germline ends are 11 bases apart after V is trimmed by 3 bases and J by 8 bases. TCRbeta CDR3 regions were amplified from genomic DNA by means of the immunoSEQ Assay, a bias-controlled multiplex PCR. On the authors' methods: Within the assay, amplification of reference gene primers was used to estimate how many nucleated cells each sample contained. To quantify the absolute abundance of each unique TCRbeta CDR3 rearrangement, sequence reads were collapsed and filtered. For each sample, productive Simpson clonality was calculated as the square root of Simpson's diversity index across productive rearrangements. Held by TCRdb, this immuneACCESS table contains in-frame sequences only and omits some clones. Under half of the omission traces to an unresolved V gene where checked; the cause of the rest is unknown. V and J calls and clone size are copied from that table; D and trimming were computed from the DNA. The sample data list over 300,000 clones, and nearly 90% of these were observed just once. The ten largest clones add up to approximately 6.2% of the sample.

Comment on this clone: Its antigen target is currently unknown. Per-base quality was not reported, and no clone a single base away is much larger than it.

The sample was peripheral blood. The source is a young man with active or convalescent COVID-19. The chain employs TRBV19 and TRBJ2-1; perhaps TRBD2 is the D gene, with 6 bases matching. CDR3 loop: CASSIAGSDEQFF. The DNA reads TGTGCCAGTAGTATTGCGGGGTCGGATGAGCAGTTCTTC.